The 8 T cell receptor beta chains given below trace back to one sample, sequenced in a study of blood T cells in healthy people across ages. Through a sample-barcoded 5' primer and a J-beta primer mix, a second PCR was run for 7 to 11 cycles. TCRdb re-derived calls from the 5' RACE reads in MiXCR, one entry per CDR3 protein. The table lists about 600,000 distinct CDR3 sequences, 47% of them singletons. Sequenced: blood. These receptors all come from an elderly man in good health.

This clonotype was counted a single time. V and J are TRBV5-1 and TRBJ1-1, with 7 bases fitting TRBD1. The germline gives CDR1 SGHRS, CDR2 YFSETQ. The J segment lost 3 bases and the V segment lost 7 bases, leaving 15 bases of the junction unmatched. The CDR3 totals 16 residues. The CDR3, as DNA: TGCGCCAGCTCCGAGAACCCGAGACAGGGTCACACTGAAGCTTTCTTT. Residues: CASSENPRQGHTEAFF.

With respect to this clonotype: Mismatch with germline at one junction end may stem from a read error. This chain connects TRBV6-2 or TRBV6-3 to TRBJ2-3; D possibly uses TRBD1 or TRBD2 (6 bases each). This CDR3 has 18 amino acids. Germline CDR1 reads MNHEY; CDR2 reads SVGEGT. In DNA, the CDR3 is TGTGCCAGCAGCCAAGGGCTACAGGGCCTAACTAGCACGGATACGCAGTATTTT. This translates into CASSQGLQGLTSTDTQYF.

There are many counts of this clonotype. CDR3 coding DNA: TGTGCCAGCAGCCGCCCGGGCGTTTACGAGCAGTACTTC. Protein product: CASSRPGVYEQYF. The V call is TRBV7-2, the J call TRBJ2-7; D is undetermined. The CDR3 has 13 residues. Trimming took off 5 bases at V and 4 bases at J, with 12 bases between the two ends. CDR1 SGHTA and CDR2 FQGNSA come from the germline V gene.

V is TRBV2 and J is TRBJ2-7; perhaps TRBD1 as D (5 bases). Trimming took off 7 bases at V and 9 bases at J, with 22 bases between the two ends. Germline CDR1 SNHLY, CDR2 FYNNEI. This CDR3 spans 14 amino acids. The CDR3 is CASKAPSGLRRQYF. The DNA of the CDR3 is TGTGCCAGCAAGGCCCCTTCAGGGCTCCGTCGGCAGTACTTC.

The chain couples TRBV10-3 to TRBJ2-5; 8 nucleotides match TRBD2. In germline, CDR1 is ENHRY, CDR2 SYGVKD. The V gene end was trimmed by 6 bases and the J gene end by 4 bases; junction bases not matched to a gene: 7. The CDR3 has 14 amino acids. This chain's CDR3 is CAISEAGDGETQYF. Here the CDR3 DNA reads TGTGCCATCAGCGAAGCGGGAGACGGAGAGACCCAGTACTTC.

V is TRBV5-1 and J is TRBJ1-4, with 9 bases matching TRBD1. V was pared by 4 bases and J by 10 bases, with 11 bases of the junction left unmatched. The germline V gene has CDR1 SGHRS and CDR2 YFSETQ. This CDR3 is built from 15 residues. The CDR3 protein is CASSETGQGRTKLFF. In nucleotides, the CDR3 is TGCGCCAGCAGCGAAACGGGACAGGGTCGTACAAAACTGTTTTTT.

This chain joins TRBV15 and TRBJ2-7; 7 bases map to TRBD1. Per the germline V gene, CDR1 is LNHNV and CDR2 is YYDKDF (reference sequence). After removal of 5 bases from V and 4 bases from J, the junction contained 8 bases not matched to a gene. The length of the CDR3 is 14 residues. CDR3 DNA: TGTGCCACCAGCCGACAGGGTGGGGTTTACGAGCAGTACTTC. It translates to CATSRQGGVYEQYF.

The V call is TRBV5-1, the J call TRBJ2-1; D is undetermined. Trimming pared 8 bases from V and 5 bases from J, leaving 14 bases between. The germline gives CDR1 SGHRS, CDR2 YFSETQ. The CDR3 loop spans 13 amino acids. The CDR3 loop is CASLRPPDNEQFF. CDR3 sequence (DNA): TGCGCCAGTCTTCGACCCCCTGACAATGAGCAGTTCTTC.